This TCR beta chain derives from a study of blood T cell repertoires in COVID-19. TCRdb's copy holds only in-frame clones and misses some; the assay was immunoSEQ multiplex PCR. The sample has roughly 340,000 clones, around 86% seen once. The junction had 9 bases not matched to a gene; V was cut back by 4 bases and J by 9 bases. The CDR3 runs to 14 residues. Germline V CDR1 and CDR2: SGDLS, YYNGEE. The Seattle patients, enrolled during active infection, were followed longitudinally. The rearrangement uses TRBV9 and TRBJ2-1; 8 nucleotides agree with TRBD2. This clonotype originated in a woman in her 50s with COVID-19, enrolled during active disease. Material: peripheral blood. This CDR3 reads CASSFRPGLGEQFF. As DNA, the CDR3 is TGTGCCAGCAGCTTTAGGCCGGGACTAGGTGAGCAGTTCTTC. Drawing the rest from reference TRBV9 and TRBJ2-1, the complete variable domain is DSGVTQTPKHLITATGQRVTLRCSPRSGDLSVYWYQQSLDQGLQFLIQYYNGEERAKGNILERFSAQQFPDLHSELNLSSLELGDSALYFCASSFRPGLGEQFFGPGTRLTVL.